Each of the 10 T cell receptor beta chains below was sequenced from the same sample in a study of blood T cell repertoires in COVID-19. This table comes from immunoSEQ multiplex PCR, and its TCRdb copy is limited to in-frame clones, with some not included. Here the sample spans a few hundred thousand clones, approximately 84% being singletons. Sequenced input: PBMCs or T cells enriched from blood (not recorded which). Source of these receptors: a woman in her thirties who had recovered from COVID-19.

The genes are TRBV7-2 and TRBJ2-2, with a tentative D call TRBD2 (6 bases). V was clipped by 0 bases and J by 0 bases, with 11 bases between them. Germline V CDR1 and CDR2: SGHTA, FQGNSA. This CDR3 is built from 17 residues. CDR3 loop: CASSLAPSVSNTGELFF. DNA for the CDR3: TGTGCCAGCAGCTTAGCCCCTAGCGTCTCGAACACCGGGGAGCTGTTTTTT.

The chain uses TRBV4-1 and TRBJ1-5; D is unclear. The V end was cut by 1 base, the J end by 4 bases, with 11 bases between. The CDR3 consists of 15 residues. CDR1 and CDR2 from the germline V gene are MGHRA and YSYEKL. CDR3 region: CASSQVITENQPQHF. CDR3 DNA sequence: TGCGCCAGCAGCCAAGTTATAACAGAAAATCAGCCCCAGCATTTT.

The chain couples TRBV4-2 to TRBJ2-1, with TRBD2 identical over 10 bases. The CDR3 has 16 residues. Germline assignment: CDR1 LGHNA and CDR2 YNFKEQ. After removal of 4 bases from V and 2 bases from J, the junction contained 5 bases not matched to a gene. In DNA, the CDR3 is TGTGCCAGCAGCCCACGGACTAGCGGAGCCTACAATGAGCAGTTCTTC. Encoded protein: CASSPRTSGAYNEQFF.

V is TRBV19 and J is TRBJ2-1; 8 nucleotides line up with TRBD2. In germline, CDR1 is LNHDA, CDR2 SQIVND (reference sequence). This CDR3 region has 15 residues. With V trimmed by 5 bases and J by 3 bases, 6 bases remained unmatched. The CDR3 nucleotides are TGTGCCAGTAGTGGTCTAGCGGGCCTCTACAATGAGCAGTTCTTC. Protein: CASSGLAGLYNEQFF.

This CDR3 is CSVEEDGRGNTIYF. The CDR3 nucleotides are TGCAGCGTTGAAGAAGACGGCAGGGGAAACACCATATATTTT. The gene calls are TRBV29-1 and TRBJ1-3; D unclear. The germline V gene has CDR1 SQVTM and CDR2 ANQGSEA. V lost 0 bases and J lost 4, with 10 bases in between. The CDR3 runs to 14 residues. Combining the CDR3 with reference TRBV29-1 and TRBJ1-3 gives the whole variable domain SAVISQKPSRDICQRGTSLTIQCQVDSQVTMMFWYRQQPGQSLTLIATANQGSEATYESGFVIDKFPISRPNLTFSTLTVSNMSPEDSSIYLCSVEEDGRGNTIYFGEGSWLTVV.

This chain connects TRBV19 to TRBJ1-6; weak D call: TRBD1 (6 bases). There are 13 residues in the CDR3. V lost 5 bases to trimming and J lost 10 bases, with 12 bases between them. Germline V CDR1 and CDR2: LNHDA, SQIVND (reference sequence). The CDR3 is CASSSYRESPLHF. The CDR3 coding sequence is TGTGCCAGTAGTTCATACAGGGAATCACCCCTCCACTTT.

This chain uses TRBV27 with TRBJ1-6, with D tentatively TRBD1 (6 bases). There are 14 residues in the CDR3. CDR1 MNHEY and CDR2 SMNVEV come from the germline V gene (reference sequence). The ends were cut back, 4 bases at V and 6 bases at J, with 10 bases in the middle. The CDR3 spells CASSYYRVNSPLHF. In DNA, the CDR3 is TGTGCCAGCAGTTACTACAGGGTTAATTCACCCCTCCACTTT.

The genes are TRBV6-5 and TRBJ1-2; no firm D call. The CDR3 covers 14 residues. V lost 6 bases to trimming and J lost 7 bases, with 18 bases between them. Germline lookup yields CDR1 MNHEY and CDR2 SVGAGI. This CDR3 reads CASRPASQTGGYTF. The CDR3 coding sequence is TGTGCCAGCAGGCCGGCCAGCCAAACGGGTGGCTACACCTTC.

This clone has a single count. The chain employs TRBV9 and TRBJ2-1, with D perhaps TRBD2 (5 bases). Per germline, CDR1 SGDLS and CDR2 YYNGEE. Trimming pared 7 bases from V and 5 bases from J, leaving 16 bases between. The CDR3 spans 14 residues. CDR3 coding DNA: TGTGCCAGCGGGCCCAGTGGGCGGGACAATGAGCAGTTCTTC. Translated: CASGPSGRDNEQFF.

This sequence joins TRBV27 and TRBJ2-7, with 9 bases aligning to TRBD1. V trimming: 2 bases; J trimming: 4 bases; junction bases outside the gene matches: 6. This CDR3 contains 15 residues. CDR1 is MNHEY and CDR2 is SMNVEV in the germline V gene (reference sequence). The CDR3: CASSLAWDRVYEQYF. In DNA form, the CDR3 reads TGTGCCAGCAGTTTAGCGTGGGACAGGGTGTACGAGCAGTACTTC.